Each of the 10 T cell receptor beta chains below was sequenced from the same sample in a study of CXCR3-negative and CXCR3-positive naive CD8 T cells. Through 5' RACE with UMI labels, the TRB cDNA libraries were prepared. Reanalyzing the 5' RACE reads, TCRdb keeps one entry per CDR3 protein, without DNA. The sample's table shows over 100,000 distinct CDR3 sequences. Material: naive CXCR3- CD8+ T cells from blood. As to subset: CD45RO-CCR7+CD27+CD95- naive CD8+ T cells lacking CXCR3 (TNR3-). The origin of the receptors is a human donor in good health. Some clones in this sample may be carry-over from other donors' samples.

CDR3 amino acids: CSAYQGYSNQPQHF. The chain is built from TRBV20-1 and TRBJ1-5; TCRdb outputs TRBD1, but without DNA this stays unchecked. CDR1 DFQATT and CDR2 SNEGSKA come from the germline V gene (reference sequence). The CDR3 contains 14 residues.

The CDR3 reads CASSPTSGTVGELFF. The chain is built from TRBV7-6 and TRBJ2-2; TCRdb returns TRBD2, unconfirmable since there is no DNA. Germline V gene sequence: CDR1 SGHVS, CDR2 FNYEAQ. This CDR3 has 15 amino acids.

The chain uses TRBV29-1 and TRBJ2-3; the TCRdb D gene call, TRBD1, has no DNA to confirm it. Germline V lookup: CDR1 SQVTM, CDR2 ANQGSEA. The CDR3 has 15 amino acids. The CDR3 loop is CSVGGEFVGTDTQYF.

The chain recombines TRBV29-1 with TRBJ2-5. The CDR3 is made up of 15 amino acids. Germline lookup yields CDR1 SQVTM and CDR2 ANQGSEA. The CDR3 region is CSVKRTDRDQETQYF.

This sequence joins TRBV6-1 and TRBJ1-2; TCRdb selects TRBD1, and the lack of DNA leaves this call unchecked. CDR3 length: 14 amino acids. The V gene's germline CDR1 is MNHNS and CDR2 SASEGT. CDR3: CASSPGTGTYGYTF.

The V call is TRBV20-1, the J call TRBJ2-1. The CDR3 has 11 residues. Germline CDR1 DFQATT, CDR2 SNEGSKA (reference sequence). Here the CDR3 reads CSGTFDNEQFF.

The chain joins TRBV7-3 to TRBJ2-2; as DNA is missing, the TRBD2 call by TCRdb cannot be tested. This CDR3 contains 17 residues. The germline V gene has CDR1 SGHTA and CDR2 FQGTGA. CDR3 sequence: CASSPRSAEEPTGELFF.

The V gene is TRBV29-1, the J gene TRBJ2-7; checking the TCRdb D call of TRBD1 is not possible without DNA. CDR1 SQVTM and CDR2 ANQGSEA come from the germline V gene. This CDR3 is 13 amino acids long. CDR3 protein: CSVETGHFYEQYF.

This chain connects TRBV7-8 to TRBJ2-1; no DNA is available, so the TRBD1 call from TCRdb remains unchecked. The germline V gene encodes CDR1 SGHVS and CDR2 FQNEAQ. There are 15 residues in the CDR3. CDR3 protein: CASSLGRGGLFLQFF.

This chain uses TRBV29-1 with TRBJ2-1; the D call from TCRdb, TRBD2, cannot be confirmed without DNA. Germline lookup yields CDR1 SQVTM and CDR2 ANQGSEA. The CDR3 spans 13 residues. This CDR3 is CSVEVADFNEQFF.